This TCR beta chain was recovered during a study of blood T cells in healthy people across ages. General study findings and limits: There was a strong correlation between TCR beta diversity and naive T cell percentage.

Healthy Caucasian individuals from Russia aged roughly 6 to 90 served as donors. Collection of roughly 9.6 milliliters of peripheral blood was performed for each donor. Total RNA extraction produced at least 5 micrograms (per sample) for the study. Primed by a sample-barcoded 5' primer and a J-beta primer mix, a second PCR proceeded for roughly 7 to 11 cycles. TCRdb itself ran the 5' RACE reads through MiXCR, one entry per CDR3 protein. This table has about 1.5 million distinct CDR3 sequences, around 40% appearing once. Comment on this clonotype: Antigen: not known.

This TCR came from a woman aged 18 to 35 in good health. The material sequenced was blood.

CDR3 in DNA: TGTGCCAGCAGTTGGACAGGGGCTGAAAAACTGTTTTTT. This encodes CASSWTGAEKLFF. V usage is TRBV6-5 and J usage is TRBJ1-4, with 9 bases identical to TRBD1. The V gene end was trimmed by 4 bases and the J gene end by 7 bases; junction bases not matched to a gene: 1. Germline V CDR1 and CDR2: MNHEY, SVGAGI. The CDR3 has 13 residues.